These 12 T cell receptor beta chains share one sample of origin, sequenced in a study of CD8 T cells in ankylosing spondylitis. From the 5' RACE reads, TCRdb called clonotypes with MiXCR, one entry per CDR3 protein. The data hold about 150,000 distinct CDR3 sequences, with 6% to 8% observed a single time. The sequenced sample consisted of blood, either unsorted or a sorted T cell fraction (not recorded which). The receptors stem from a female donor with ankylosing spondylitis or in good health (not recorded which).

Many counts were recorded for this clonotype. The rearrangement links TRBV5-1 to TRBJ1-1; D perhaps matches TRBD1 (6 bases). Germline V gene sequence: CDR1 SGHRS, CDR2 YFSETQ. The CDR3 sequence is 12 residues long. Trimming left V 4 bases short and J 7 bases short, with 11 bases between. CDR3 loop: CASSLGQSEAFF. For the CDR3, the DNA is TGCGCCAGCAGCCTAGGACAGAGTGAAGCTTTCTTT.

This clonotype occurred many times. The chain combines TRBV9 with TRBJ2-1, with 11 bases lining up with TRBD2. Germline assignment: CDR1 SGDLS and CDR2 YYNGEE. The CDR3 extends over 15 amino acids. Germline trimming cut 0 bases from V and 10 bases from J; bases unmatched to any gene: 6. The CDR3 region has the DNA TGTGCCAGCAGCGTAGCCCTAGCGGGGGGACGGGAGCAGTTCTTC. This sequence encodes CASSVALAGGREQFF.

This clonotype was observed many times. The chain employs TRBV4-1 and TRBJ2-6; tentatively, D is TRBD2 (6 bases). The CDR3 has 16 residues. CDR1 is MGHRA, CDR2 YSYEKL, per germline. V was pared by 0 bases and J by 4 bases, with 10 bases between. The CDR3 DNA is TGCGCCAGCAGCCAAGAGGGAGGTCACGGGGCCAACGTCCTGACTTTC. Translation gives CASSQEGGHGANVLTF.

The CDR3 loop reads CASSWPGTGTGRTEAFF. The CDR3 nucleotides are TGTGCCAGCAGCTGGCCCGGGACAGGGACGGGGAGGACTGAAGCTTTCTTT. The chain combines TRBV7-2 with TRBJ1-1, with 9 bases aligning to TRBD1. CDR1 and CDR2 (germline): SGHTA, FQGNSA. J was trimmed by 5 bases and V by 4 bases; bases with no gene match: 14. This CDR3 comprises 17 residues.

This clonotype was found many times. V is TRBV29-1 and J is TRBJ2-7, with D uncertain. V was pared by 5 bases and J by 2 bases, with 13 bases between. The CDR3 totals 13 residues. The germline gives CDR1 SQVTM, CDR2 ANQGSEA. CDR3 sequence: CSVFIQNPYEQYF. DNA of the CDR3: TGCAGCGTTTTTATCCAGAACCCCTACGAGCAGTACTTC.

This clonotype has ten or more counts. The chain links TRBV20-1 to TRBJ1-1; TRBD1 matches 8 bases. CDR3 length: 13 amino acids. Per germline, CDR1 DFQATT and CDR2 SNEGSKA (reference sequence). Unmatched junction bases numbered 9, after V lost 3 bases and J lost 9 bases. The CDR3 spells CSASTSGGKKAFF. CDR3 coding DNA: TGCAGTGCTAGTACCTCAGGGGGCAAGAAAGCTTTCTTT.

At least ten counts were recorded for this clonotype. The chain combines TRBV20-1 with TRBJ1-6; D is perhaps TRBD1 (5 bases). The ends were cut back, 3 bases at V and 5 bases at J, with 11 bases in the middle. Germline V CDR1 and CDR2: DFQATT, SNEGSKA (reference sequence). The CDR3 length is 14 residues. This chain's CDR3 is CSASPQGHNSPLHF. CDR3 DNA sequence: TGCAGTGCTAGTCCGCAGGGCCATAATTCACCCCTCCACTTT.

This clonotype appeared many times. The V and J genes are TRBV5-1 and TRBJ1-2, with a tentative D call TRBD1 (5 bases). The CDR3 covers 12 residues. Germline values: CDR1 SGHRS, CDR2 YFSETQ. Trimming cost V 7 bases and J 8 bases, with 15 bases left between them. The CDR3 DNA is TGCGCCAGCGGACAACTAGATGGAGGCTACACCTTC. The encoded protein is CASGQLDGGYTF.

This clonotype was seen repeatedly, ten times or more. This sequence joins TRBV4-1 and TRBJ1-5, with D maybe TRBD1 (5 bases). From germline, CDR1 is MGHRA and CDR2 YSYEKL. The length of the CDR3 is 18 residues. Trimming removed 2 bases at V and 0 bases at J, with 17 bases between. The chain's CDR3 is CASSQSQGTAISNQPQHF. The CDR3 DNA reads as TGCGCCAGCAGCCAAAGCCAGGGAACAGCCATTAGCAATCAGCCCCAGCATTTT.

This clonotype has a handful of counts. The chain combines TRBV25-1 with TRBJ1-2, with D possibly TRBD1 on 5 matching bases. This CDR3 contains 13 residues. With 4 bases removed from V and 1 base from J, the gap between germline ends came to 7 bases. Germline lookup yields CDR1 MGHDK and CDR2 SYGVNS. In DNA, the CDR3 is TGTGCCAGCAGTGCCGGGGGTAACTATGGCTACACCTTC. Protein sequence: CASSAGGNYGYTF.

The gene calls are TRBV4-2 and TRBJ1-5; a possible D gene is TRBD1 (5 bases). The germline gives CDR1 LGHNA, CDR2 YNFKEQ. The CDR3 sequence is 17 residues long. V lost 0 bases, J lost 6 bases, and 18 bases lay in between. The CDR3 loop reads CASSQDVGQGGSQPQHF. DNA for the CDR3: TGTGCCAGCAGCCAAGATGTTGGCCAGGGAGGTAGTCAGCCCCAGCATTTT.

This clonotype showed up many times. The chain recombines TRBV11-2 with TRBJ2-2; D possibly corresponds to TRBD2 (6 bases). The ends were cut back, 3 bases at V and 7 bases at J, with 18 bases in the middle. The CDR3 sequence is 16 residues long. Germline values: CDR1 SGHAT, CDR2 FQNNGV. The chain's CDR3 is CASSLRDGTHGGELFF. CDR3 bases: TGTGCCAGCAGCTTGCGGGACGGGACTCATGGCGGGGAGCTGTTTTTT.